The 14 T cell receptor beta chains in this list originate from one sample, sequenced in a study of early T cells in non-severe SARS-CoV-2 infection. TCRdb used MiXCR to reprocess the 5' RACE reads, holding one entry per CDR3 protein. The sample has around 99,000 distinct CDR3 sequences, over 8.5% seen once. Material: whole blood. The source is an adult who was a healthcare worker with PCR-confirmed SARS-CoV-2 infection or an uninfected control (not recorded which).

The chain is built from TRBV5-5 and TRBJ2-7; D gene unclear. The CDR3 has 15 residues. The germline gives CDR1 SGHKS, CDR2 YYEKEE (reference sequence). The ends were cut back, 6 bases at V and 3 bases at J, with 19 bases in the middle. The CDR3 nucleotides read TGTGCCAGCATGAACCTAGGCAACCCTAGCTACGAGCAGTACTTC. Amino acid sequence: CASMNLGNPSYEQYF.

This clonotype showed up just a few times. The chain carries TRBV3-1 and TRBJ1-1, with D possibly TRBD1 on 6 matching bases. CDR3 length: 14 amino acids. The germline V gene encodes CDR1 LGHDT and CDR2 YNNKEL (reference sequence). V was cut by 0 bases and J by 6 bases, with 11 bases left in between. The CDR3 nucleotides are TGTGCCAGCAGCCAAGATCCTAGGGGGTCTGAAGCTTTCTTT. It is translated as CASSQDPRGSEAFF.

This clonotype came up many times. This sequence joins TRBV9 and TRBJ2-3; 8 nucleotides align to TRBD1. Germline CDR1 SGDLS, CDR2 YYNGEE. The CDR3 is 15 residues long. V shed 1 base, J shed 5 bases, and the junction held 6 bases outside the gene matches. CDR3 region: CASSVLTGGEDTQYF. The CDR3 coding sequence is TGTGCCAGCAGCGTATTAACAGGGGGAGAAGATACGCAGTATTTT. The full variable domain, with the rest looked up from reference TRBV9 and TRBJ2-3, is DSGVTQTPKHLITATGQRVTLRCSPRSGDLSVYWYQQSLDQGLQFLIQYYNGEERAKGNILERFSAQQFPDLHSELNLSSLELGDSALYFCASSVLTGGEDTQYFGPGTRLTVL.

The chain carries TRBV12-3 or TRBV12-4 and TRBJ2-1; 8 bases fit TRBD1. This CDR3 comprises 15 residues. Unmatched junction bases numbered 12, after V lost 7 bases and J lost 7 bases. The CDR3 here is CASTDGDRLTNEQFF. In DNA form, the CDR3 reads TGTGCCAGCACCGATGGGGACAGGTTGACAAATGAGCAGTTCTTC.

This clonotype appeared a few times. Possible read error: a much larger clone is one base away. The CDR3 is CASSPGTSGRGTGEPFF. In DNA form, the CDR3 reads TGTGCCAGCAGTCCCGGGACTAGCGGGAGAGGCACCGGGGAGCCGTTTTTT. The genes are TRBV28 and TRBJ2-2, with TRBD2 matching over 14 bases. CDR3 size: 17 residues. Germline CDR1 reads MDHEN; CDR2 reads SYDVKM. The full variable domain, rest sourced from reference TRBV28 and TRBJ2-2, is DVKVTQSSRYLVKRTGEKVFLECVQDMDHENMFWYRQDPGLGLRLIYFSYDVKMKEKGDIPEGYSVSREKKERFSLILESASTNQTSMYLCASSPGTSGRGTGEPFFGEGSRLTVL.

The V gene is TRBV2, the J gene TRBJ1-2; D unclear. The CDR3 is 14 residues long. CDR1 SNHLY and CDR2 FYNNEI come from the germline V gene. Trimming took 8 bases from V and 3 from J, leaving 16 bases between them. Here the CDR3 DNA reads TGTGCCAGCGTAGGGAGTACATCCCACTATGGCTACACCTTC. The encoded protein is CASVGSTSHYGYTF.

This clonotype was observed many times. CDR3 nucleotides: TGTGCCAGCAGCGGGACTAGCCGTGATACGCAGTATTTT. It yields the protein CASSGTSRDTQYF. The chain employs TRBV12-3 or TRBV12-4 and TRBJ2-3; 9 nucleotides line up with TRBD2. The CDR3 sequence is 13 residues long. V shed 6 bases, J shed 6 bases, and the junction held 4 bases outside the gene matches.

V usage is TRBV29-1 and J usage is TRBJ2-3; D remains ambiguous. Germline-derived CDR1 and CDR2 are SQVTM and ANQGSEA. V lost 5 bases to trimming and J lost 7 bases, with 7 bases between them. The CDR3 has 10 amino acids. The CDR3 DNA is TGCAGCGTTCGGATAAATACGCAGTATTTT. It is translated as CSVRINTQYF.

This clonotype was seen only a few times. The gene calls are TRBV12-3 or TRBV12-4 and TRBJ2-3; possible D gene TRBD1, 5 bases. Trimming took off 4 bases at V and 7 bases at J, with 9 bases between the two ends. The CDR3 contains 12 residues. The CDR3 region has the DNA TGTGCCAGCAGTTCCAGGGTTAATACGCAGTATTTT. Protein product: CASSSRVNTQYF.

The chain joins TRBV12-3 or TRBV12-4 to TRBJ2-4; TRBD2 is a possible D gene (5 bases). The CDR3 consists of 14 residues. Deletions cut 1 base from V and 8 bases from J, with 12 bases between. The CDR3 region has the DNA TGTGCCAGCAGTTTAGGGAGGTTTATGGACATTCAGTACTTC. Protein: CASSLGRFMDIQYF.

This clonotype was seen many times. The rearrangement joins TRBV7-2 to TRBJ2-3; no reliable D call. Per germline, CDR1 SGHTA and CDR2 FQGNSA. Deletions cut 5 bases from V and 2 bases from J, with 14 bases between. The CDR3 is 15 residues long. The CDR3: CASSRVIGYTDTQYF. The CDR3 nucleotides are TGTGCCAGCAGCCGTGTGATCGGCTACACAGATACGCAGTATTTT.

The sample holds many counts of this clonotype. The junction and the germline gene differ at one end; a read error may be behind it. This chain links TRBV20-1 with TRBJ2-5, with D possibly called TRBD1 or TRBD2 (5 bases each). CDR1 and CDR2 (germline): DFQATT, SNEGSKA (reference sequence). The length of the CDR3 is 14 residues. The CDR3 protein is CSARDGASQEPQYF. CDR3 DNA sequence: TGCAGTGCTAGAGATGGGGCTAGCCAAGAGCCCCAGTACTTC.

The table lists this clonotype with many counts. The chain carries TRBV4-2 and TRBJ2-4; D is undetermined. This CDR3 is built from 13 residues. CDR1 and CDR2 from the germline V gene are LGHNA and YNFKEQ. Trimming left V 4 bases short and J 5 bases short, with 9 bases between. CDR3 protein: CASSRGGENIQYF. CDR3 DNA sequence: TGTGCCAGCAGCCGTGGTGGAGAAAACATTCAGTACTTC.

This chain joins TRBV6-5 and TRBJ2-7, with D hard to call. CDR1 is MNHEY, CDR2 SVGAGI, per germline. The CDR3 length is 15 residues. V was clipped by 5 bases and J by 3 bases, with 17 bases between them. The CDR3 here is CASSPPGVSSYEQYF. CDR3 nucleotides: TGTGCCAGCAGTCCCCCTGGTGTTTCCAGCTACGAGCAGTACTTC.